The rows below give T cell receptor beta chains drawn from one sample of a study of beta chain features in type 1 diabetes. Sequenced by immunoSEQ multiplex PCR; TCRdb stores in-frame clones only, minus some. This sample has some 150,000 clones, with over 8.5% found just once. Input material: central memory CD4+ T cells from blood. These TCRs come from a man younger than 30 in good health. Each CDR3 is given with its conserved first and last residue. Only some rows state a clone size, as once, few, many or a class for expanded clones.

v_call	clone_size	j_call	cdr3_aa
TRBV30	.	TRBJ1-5	CAWIPEGAGNQPQHF
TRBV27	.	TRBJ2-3	CASSLSPGQGTDTQYF
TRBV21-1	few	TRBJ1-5	CASSHGQGFPQPQHF
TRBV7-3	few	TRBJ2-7	CASGQGSTYEQYF
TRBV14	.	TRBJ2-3	CASRDRADTQYF
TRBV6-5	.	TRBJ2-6	CASNSPGANVLTF
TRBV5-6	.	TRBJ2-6	CASQAILGSGANVLTF
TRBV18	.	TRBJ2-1	CASSPDGYSSYNEQFF
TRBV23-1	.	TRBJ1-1	CASGLVFKPPHMNTEAFF
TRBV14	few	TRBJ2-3	CASSQGPSGPRTDTQYF
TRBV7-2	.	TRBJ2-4	CASSPHRGSLAKNIQYF
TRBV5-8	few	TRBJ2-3	CASSSPSGSGTDTQYF
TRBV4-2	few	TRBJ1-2	CASSPGGGYGYTF
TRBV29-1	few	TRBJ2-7	CSVALGGTRTYEQYF
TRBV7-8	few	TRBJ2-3	CASSLDQGGATDTQYF
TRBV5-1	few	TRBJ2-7	CASSSGSSSYNEQYF